The 17 T cell receptor beta chains listed next were all sequenced from one sample in a study of cytomegalovirus exposure and HLA in healthy donors. It was with 60 Vbeta and 13 Jbeta primers that the PCR ran. Method: immunoSEQ multiplex PCR; TCRdb's copy keeps in-frame clones and lacks some. The data show 60,000 to 75,000 clones, 60% to 80% seen once. Sequences were obtained from PBMCs. These TCRs come from a middle-aged woman in good health and CMV-seropositive.

The V call is TRBV30, the J call TRBJ1-6; 9 positions agree with TRBD1. V trimming: 4 bases; J trimming: 11 bases; junction bases outside the gene matches: 3. Germline assignment: CDR1 GTSNPN and CDR2 SVGIG (reference sequence). This CDR3 region has 12 residues. The CDR3 coding sequence is TGTGCCTGGAAACAGGGGGCTGCACCCCTCCACTTT. It specifies CAWKQGAAPLHF.

The V call is TRBV11-2, the J call TRBJ2-5; possible D gene TRBD2, 5 bases. There are 15 residues in the CDR3. V gave up 4 bases and J gave up 2 bases, with 14 bases separating them. CDR1 is SGHAT, CDR2 FQNNGV, per germline. The CDR3 here is CASSSHGIGQETQYF. The CDR3 nucleotides read TGTGCCAGCAGCTCCCACGGGATCGGACAAGAGACCCAGTACTTC.

The V and J genes are TRBV20-1 and TRBJ2-1; D may be TRBD2 (6 bases). This CDR3 is 11 amino acids long. V was shortened by 5 bases and J by 8 bases, with 10 bases between the two germline ends. Germline V gene lookup returns CDR1 DFQATT and CDR2 SNEGSKA (reference sequence). The CDR3 loop is CSAGTWYEQFF. Here the CDR3 DNA reads TGCAGTGCTGGGACTTGGTATGAGCAGTTCTTC.

V and J are TRBV11-2 and TRBJ2-3, with 7 bases lining up with TRBD1. The trim removed 2 bases at V and 1 base at J, leaving 3 bases unmatched. The CDR3 loop spans 15 amino acids. Germline lookup yields CDR1 SGHAT and CDR2 FQNNGV. CDR3 sequence reads: CASSLFDRGTDTQYF. The DNA for the CDR3 is TGTGCCAGCAGCTTATTTGACAGGGGCACAGATACGCAGTATTTT.

V gene TRBV7-3 combines with J gene TRBJ2-1; D remains ambiguous. This CDR3 has 13 residues. Trimming left V 4 bases short and J 6 bases short, with 10 bases between. In germline, CDR1 is SGHTA, CDR2 FQGTGA. CDR3 in DNA: TGTGCCAGCAGCTCCCCCGGCGGCAATGAGCAGTTCTTC. Its protein product is CASSSPGGNEQFF.

This clone was observed a single time. The chain couples TRBV7-9 to TRBJ2-1; 11 bases line up with TRBD2. The ends lost 1 base at V and 3 bases at J; junction bases unmatched: 2. The germline V gene encodes CDR1 SEHNR and CDR2 FQNEAQ (reference sequence). This CDR3 is built from 16 residues. CDR3 sequence reads: CASSLELAGVYNEQFF. CDR3 coding DNA: TGTGCCAGCAGCTTAGAACTAGCGGGGGTCTACAATGAGCAGTTCTTC.

The chain recombines TRBV21-1 with TRBJ1-1. TRBV21-1 represents a pseudogene. The CDR3 has 16 amino acids. CDR3 nucleotide sequence: TGTGCCAGCAGCGGGAAGGACTTTGCCGAGAACACTGAAGCTTTCTTT. Protein product: CASSGKDFAENTEAFF.

The chain combines TRBV5-1 with TRBJ2-4; weak D call: TRBD1 (6 bases). V was cut by 6 bases and J by 8 bases, with 15 bases left in between. This CDR3 has 13 residues. Per the germline V gene, CDR1 is SGHRS and CDR2 is YFSETQ. This CDR3 reads CASKEPGEYIQYF. DNA for the CDR3: TGCGCCAGCAAGGAACCAGGGGAGTACATTCAGTACTTC. The entire variable domain, with the rest obtained from reference TRBV5-1 and TRBJ2-4, is as follows: KAGVTQTPRYLIKTRGQQVTLSCSPISGHRSVSWYQQTPGQGLQFLFEYFSETQRNKGNFPGRFSGRQFSNSRSEMNVSTLELGDSALYLCASKEPGEYIQYFGAGTRLSVL.

V and J are TRBV7-9 and TRBJ2-3; TRBD1 matches at 8 bases. J was trimmed by 3 bases and V by 1 base; bases with no gene match: 6. The CDR3 has 16 amino acids. Germline V CDR1 and CDR2: SEHNR, FQNEAQ (reference sequence). Here the CDR3 DNA reads TGTGCCAGCAGCTTAGAACCAGGGGGCTATACAGATACGCAGTATTTT. Encoded protein: CASSLEPGGYTDTQYF.

This chain uses TRBV30 with TRBJ2-2; the D gene is possibly TRBD2 (5 bases). This CDR3 is 13 amino acids long. V lost 3 bases to trimming and J lost 7 bases, with 12 bases between them. Germline lookup yields CDR1 GTSNPN and CDR2 SVGIG (reference sequence). DNA for the CDR3: TGTGCCTGGAGACCCTACCGGGGCGGGGAGCTGTTTTTT. Amino acid sequence: CAWRPYRGGELFF.

The chain combines TRBV10-3 with TRBJ1-6, with D maybe TRBD1 (5 bases). The length of the CDR3 is 13 residues. The V and J ends lost 11 bases and 10 bases respectively, with 18 bases between them. The germline V gene encodes CDR1 ENHRY and CDR2 SYGVKD. For the CDR3, the DNA is TGTGCCTCCGGAACAGGAGCCGGCTCACCCCTCCACTTT. Translated: CASGTGAGSPLHF.

The chain carries TRBV6-1 and TRBJ1-6, with D perhaps TRBD1 (5 bases). Germline V gives CDR1 MNHNS, CDR2 SASEGT. V was trimmed by 2 bases and J by 8 bases, leaving 13 bases between them. The length of the CDR3 is 15 residues. The CDR3 bases are TGTGCCAGCAGTGAAAGGGAGGGGAGTTATTCACCCCTCCACTTT. It codes for CASSEREGSYSPLHF.

CDR3 in DNA: TGTGCCAGCAGTTACTCGAGACGCGGGGCGGATAGGGAGCAGTACTTC. Protein: CASSYSRRGADREQYF. The chain couples TRBV6-5 to TRBJ2-7; possible D gene TRBD2, 6 bases. V shed 0 bases and J shed 7 bases, with 19 bases lying between them. The length of the CDR3 is 16 residues. Looked up from germline, CDR1 is MNHEY and CDR2 is SVGAGI.

J is TRBJ2-2 and V is TRBV7-9; possibly TRBD1 for D (5 bases). The CDR3 covers 15 residues. Looked up from germline, CDR1 is SEHNR and CDR2 is FQNEAQ (reference sequence). V was pared by 5 bases and J by 1 base, with 11 bases between. In DNA form, the CDR3 reads TGTGCCAGCAGCCCCTACAGGTGGAACACCGGGGAGCTGTTTTTT. This sequence encodes CASSPYRWNTGELFF.

The J gene is TRBJ1-1, the V gene TRBV2; 8 nucleotides align to TRBD1. Trimming removed 4 bases from V and 11 bases from J; junction bases left unmatched: 12. Germline V lookup: CDR1 SNHLY, CDR2 FYNNEI. The CDR3 consists of 14 residues. In DNA form, the CDR3 reads TGTGCCAGCAGTGGGGCGACAGGGGCTCTGAGGGCTTTCTTT. Amino acid sequence: CASSGATGALRAFF.

The chain recombines TRBV27 with TRBJ2-2; 7 bases align to TRBD1. V gave up 6 bases and J gave up 6 bases; unmatched junction bases: 7. Germline loops: CDR1 MNHEY, CDR2 SMNVEV (reference sequence). The CDR3 is 14 amino acids. The CDR3 is CASRTGSGAGELFF. The CDR3 nucleotides read TGTGCCAGCAGGACAGGGTCAGGGGCCGGGGAGCTGTTTTTT.

J is TRBJ2-2 and V is TRBV7-6, with TRBD1 as a possible D gene (5 bases). This CDR3 is built from 16 residues. Germline V lookup: CDR1 SGHVS, CDR2 FNYEAQ. Between the trimmed V and J ends, which lost 5 bases and 2 bases, there was a span of 15 bases. The CDR3: CASSPELGHNTGELFF. DNA of the CDR3: TGTGCCAGCAGCCCCGAGTTGGGGCATAACACCGGGGAGCTGTTTTTT. Looking up the rest from reference TRBV7-6 and TRBJ2-2 gives the full variable domain: GAGVSQSPRYKVTKRGQDVALRCDPISGHVSLYWYRQALGQGPEFLTYFNYEAQQDKSGLPNDRFSAERPEGSISTLTIQRTEQRDSAMYRCASSPELGHNTGELFFGEGSRLTVL.